This entry lists 21 T cell receptor beta chains sequenced from one sample in a study of cytomegalovirus exposure and HLA in healthy donors. 13 Jbeta primers and 60 Vbeta primers were used for the PCR. Method: immunoSEQ multiplex PCR; TCRdb's copy keeps in-frame clones and lacks some. Of 100,000 to 150,000 clones detected, over 65% appear once; the ten largest clones hold roughly 3.2%. Sequenced: PBMCs. These receptors were taken from a man aged 25 to 40 in good health and CMV-seronegative.

The chain recombines TRBV11-3 with TRBJ2-3; D may be TRBD2 (5 bases). Germline assignment: CDR1 SGHNT and CDR2 YENEEA. Deletions cut 0 bases from V and 0 bases from J, with 10 bases between. CDR3 size: 16 residues. CDR3: CASSLDAGFSTDTQYF. The CDR3 DNA follows: TGTGCCAGCAGCTTAGATGCGGGCTTTAGCACAGATACGCAGTATTTT.

The rearrangement uses TRBV6-1 and TRBJ1-1; D is unresolved. This CDR3 region has 14 residues. The V end was cut by 1 base, the J end by 0 bases, with 6 bases between. CDR1 and CDR2 (germline): MNHNS, SASEGT. The CDR3 spells CASSEGQMNTEAFF. DNA of the CDR3: TGTGCCAGCAGTGAAGGGCAGATGAACACTGAAGCTTTCTTT.

The CDR3: CASSEVGQGSSPLHF. DNA for the CDR3: TGTGCCAGCAGTGAAGTCGGACAGGGGAGTTCACCCCTCCACTTT. This rearrangement joins TRBV2 to TRBJ1-6; 9 bases map to TRBD1. Germline values: CDR1 SNHLY, CDR2 FYNNEI. V lost 1 base and J lost 9; bases outside the gene matches: 4. The CDR3 runs 15 residues.

V usage is TRBV4-2 and J usage is TRBJ2-1; TRBD2 matches 8 bases. Looked up from germline, CDR1 is LGHNA and CDR2 is YNFKEQ. The CDR3 runs 17 residues. The V segment lost 0 bases and the J segment 4 bases; nucleotides outside the gene matches: 8. The CDR3 DNA reads as TGTGCCAGCAGCCAAGAGGCCTGGCGGGGGGCTTACAATGAGCAGTTCTTC. Translating it yields CASSQEAWRGAYNEQFF.

J is TRBJ1-1 and V is TRBV21-1; TRBD1, the table's D call, was not compared with the DNA. TRBV21-1 is a known pseudogene. The CDR3 runs 12 residues. CDR3 in DNA: TGTGCCAGCCTAGGGGGCCACACTGAAGCTTTCTTT. Translation: CASLGGHTEAFF.

The V call is TRBV18, the J call TRBJ1-2; the match to TRBD1 covers 7 bases. This CDR3 contains 15 residues. The germline gives CDR1 KGHSH, CDR2 LQKENI. Unmatched junction bases numbered 9, after V lost 3 bases and J lost 5 bases. The DNA of the CDR3 is TGTGCCAGCTCACCTAATACGGGACAGTTTTATGGCTACACCTTC. Protein product: CASSPNTGQFYGYTF.

This chain connects TRBV6-1 to TRBJ2-5; D may be TRBD1 (5 bases). Looked up from germline, CDR1 is MNHNS and CDR2 is SASEGT. Trimming stripped 5 bases from V and 2 bases from J, with 9 bases between. This CDR3 region has 13 residues. CDR3 residues: CASSSRQQETQYF. For the CDR3, the DNA is TGTGCCAGCAGTTCCCGACAGCAAGAGACCCAGTACTTC.

This sequence joins TRBV2 and TRBJ1-5; D gene uncertain. The length of the CDR3 is 14 residues. Germline assignment: CDR1 SNHLY and CDR2 FYNNEI. V dropped 7 bases and J dropped 8 bases, with 18 bases sitting between them. CDR3 bases: TGTGCCAGCAAGGAGGGCCGCCAATTTGAGCCCCAGCATTTT. It specifies CASKEGRQFEPQHF.

The rearrangement uses TRBV5-5 and TRBJ1-2, with D tentatively TRBD1 (6 bases). In germline, CDR1 is SGHKS, CDR2 YYEKEE (reference sequence). This CDR3 spans 13 amino acids. Trimming left V 4 bases short and J 3 bases short, with 10 bases between. CDR3: CASSLRQDYGYTF. The CDR3 nucleotides read TGTGCCAGCAGCCTCAGACAGGACTATGGCTACACCTTC.

The chain recombines TRBV7-2 with TRBJ1-2; D is perhaps TRBD1 (6 bases). Trimming cost V 5 bases and J 4 bases, with 23 bases left between them. CDR1 is SGHTA, CDR2 FQGNSA, per germline. The CDR3 totals 17 residues. Written as DNA, the CDR3 is TGTGCCAGCAGCCTAAGAGGGGGGGATGTAGGGTCCTATGGCTACACCTTC. This sequence encodes CASSLRGGDVGSYGYTF.

This clone was detected only a few times. J is TRBJ2-1 and V is TRBV5-1; weak D call: TRBD2 (6 bases). Trimming shortened V by 3 bases and J by 0 bases, and 13 bases separated the two germline ends. From germline, CDR1 is SGHRS and CDR2 YFSETQ. The CDR3 sequence is 16 residues long. The chain's CDR3 is CASSSSGLSSYNEQFF. CDR3 DNA: TGCGCCAGCAGCTCGAGCGGGCTCAGCTCCTACAATGAGCAGTTCTTC. The full variable domain, in which reference TRBV5-1 and TRBJ2-1 provide the parts outside the CDR3, is KAGVTQTPRYLIKTRGQQVTLSCSPISGHRSVSWYQQTPGQGLQFLFEYFSETQRNKGNFPGRFSGRQFSNSRSEMNVSTLELGDSALYLCASSSSGLSSYNEQFFGPGTRLTVL.

Regarding this clone: Other nucleotide sequences in the sample specify the same CDR3. The chain combines TRBV6-1 with TRBJ2-1, with 7 positions matching TRBD2. This CDR3 comprises 15 residues. Losses at the gene ends were 1 base for V and 2 bases for J; bases not matched to a gene: 2. The germline CDR1 and CDR2 sequences are MNHNS and SASEGT. CDR3 DNA sequence: TGTGCCAGCAGTGAAGGGGCGGGGGCCTACAATGAGCAGTTCTTC. This gives the protein CASSEGAGAYNEQFF.

V gene TRBV7-9 combines with J gene TRBJ1-2; 7 bases are a match to TRBD1. CDR1 SEHNR and CDR2 FQNEAQ come from the germline V gene (reference sequence). V lost 5 bases to trimming and J lost 8 bases; unmatched junction nucleotides: 11. The CDR3 sequence is 14 residues long. For the CDR3, the DNA is TGTGCCAGCAGCGAACAGGGGCTCGGGGAAGGCTACACCTTC. It translates to CASSEQGLGEGYTF.

This chain uses TRBV14 with TRBJ1-4; no definite D call. The CDR3 has 14 residues. Germline V gene lookup returns CDR1 SGHDN and CDR2 FVKESK. V lost 4 bases and J 4 bases, leaving 10 bases between the germline ends. The CDR3 DNA is TGTGCCAGCAGCCGAGGGAGACTTAATGAAAAACTGTTTTTT. Amino acids: CASSRGRLNEKLFF.

The rearrangement links TRBV10-3 to TRBJ2-7, with D uncertain. The CDR3 totals 14 residues. CDR1 and CDR2 (germline): ENHRY, SYGVKD. Trimming took off 3 bases at V and 2 bases at J, with 11 bases between the two ends. CDR3 protein: CAISDEVTTYEQYF. The CDR3 DNA follows: TGTGCCATCAGTGACGAGGTCACCACCTACGAGCAGTACTTC.

This clone was detected once. The J gene is TRBJ1-5, the V gene TRBV30; tentative D call: TRBD1 (6 bases). This CDR3 has 15 residues. The germline gives CDR1 GTSNPN, CDR2 SVGIG (reference sequence). V dropped 2 bases and J dropped 0 bases, with 11 bases sitting between them. DNA for the CDR3: TGTGCCTGGAGTAAAGGGACACATAGCAATCAGCCCCAGCATTTT. Protein: CAWSKGTHSNQPQHF.

In DNA, the CDR3 is TGTGCCAGCAGCGTAGAGGGGAACGGTCTAGGGATTCAGTACTTC. Translation: CASSVEGNGLGIQYF. V gene TRBV9 combines with J gene TRBJ2-4; tentatively, D is TRBD1 (5 bases). The CDR3 covers 15 residues. V was clipped by 0 bases and J by 10 bases, with 17 bases between them. Germline lookup yields CDR1 SGDLS and CDR2 YYNGEE.

The chain combines TRBV19 with TRBJ2-7; the match to TRBD2 covers 8 bases. V was pared by 0 bases and J by 3 bases, with 1 base of the junction left unmatched. Germline loops: CDR1 LNHDA, CDR2 SQIVND (reference sequence). The CDR3 contains 14 residues. This chain's CDR3 is CASSIEGTSYEQYF. The CDR3 DNA follows: TGTGCCAGTAGTATAGAAGGGACTAGCTACGAGCAGTACTTC.

This chain links TRBV19 with TRBJ1-1; D may be TRBD1 (6 bases). The CDR3 length is 13 residues. Germline lookup yields CDR1 LNHDA and CDR2 SQIVND (reference sequence). Deletions cut 2 bases from V and 7 bases from J, with 11 bases between. The CDR3: CASSISGDLEAFF. The CDR3, as DNA: TGTGCCAGTAGTATATCAGGGGATCTTGAAGCTTTCTTT.

This clone occurred once. The genes are TRBV7-6 and TRBJ1-3; D is perhaps TRBD1 (6 bases). With 4 bases removed from V and 0 bases from J, the gap between germline ends came to 16 bases. The V gene's germline CDR1 is SGHVS and CDR2 FNYEAQ. The CDR3 sequence is 17 residues long. The CDR3 spells CASSSLGGQTSGNTIYF. CDR3 coding DNA: TGTGCCAGCAGCTCCCTGGGGGGGCAGACCTCTGGAAACACCATATATTTT. The entire variable domain, with the rest obtained from reference TRBV7-6 and TRBJ1-3, is as follows: GAGVSQSPRYKVTKRGQDVALRCDPISGHVSLYWYRQALGQGPEFLTYFNYEAQQDKSGLPNDRFSAERPEGSISTLTIQRTEQRDSAMYRCASSSLGGQTSGNTIYFGEGSWLTVV.

The DNA for the CDR3 is TGTGCCAGTAGTGCAACCGGGACACCCTACTCTGGAAACACCATATATTTT. This sequence encodes CASSATGTPYSGNTIYF. V usage is TRBV19 and J usage is TRBJ1-3; D is possibly TRBD1 (6 bases). The germline V gene has CDR1 LNHDA and CDR2 SQIVND (reference sequence). This CDR3 comprises 17 residues. V shed 5 bases and J shed 0 bases, with 17 bases lying between them.